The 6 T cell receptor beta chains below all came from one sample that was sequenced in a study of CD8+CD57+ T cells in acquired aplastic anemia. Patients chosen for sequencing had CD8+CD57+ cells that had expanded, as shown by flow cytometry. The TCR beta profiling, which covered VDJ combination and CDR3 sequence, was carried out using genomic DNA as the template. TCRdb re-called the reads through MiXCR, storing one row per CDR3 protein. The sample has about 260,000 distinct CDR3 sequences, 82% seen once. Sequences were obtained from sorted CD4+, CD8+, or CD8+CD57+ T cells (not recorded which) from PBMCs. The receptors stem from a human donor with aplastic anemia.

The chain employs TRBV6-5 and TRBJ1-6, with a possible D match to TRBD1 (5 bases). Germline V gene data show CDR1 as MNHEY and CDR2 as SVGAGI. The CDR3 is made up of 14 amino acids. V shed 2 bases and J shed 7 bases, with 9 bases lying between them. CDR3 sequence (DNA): TGTGCCAGCAGTTACCGGGACTTCAATTCACCCCTCCACTTT. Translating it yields CASSYRDFNSPLHF.

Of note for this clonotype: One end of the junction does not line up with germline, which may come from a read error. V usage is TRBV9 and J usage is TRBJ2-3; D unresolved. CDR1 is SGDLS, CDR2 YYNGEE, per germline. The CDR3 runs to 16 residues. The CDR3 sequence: CASTVGTARNPPQQYF. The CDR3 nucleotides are TGTGCCAGCACCGTAGGCACCGCCCGAAATCCGCCCCAGCAGTATTTT.

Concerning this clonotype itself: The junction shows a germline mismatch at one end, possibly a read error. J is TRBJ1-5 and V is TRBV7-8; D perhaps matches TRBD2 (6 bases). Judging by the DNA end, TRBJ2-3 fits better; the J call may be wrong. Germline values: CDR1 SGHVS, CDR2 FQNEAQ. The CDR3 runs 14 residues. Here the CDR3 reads CATSLASSNEPQYF. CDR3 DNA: TGTGCCACCAGCCTAGCGAGTAGCAATGAGCCCCAGTATTTT.

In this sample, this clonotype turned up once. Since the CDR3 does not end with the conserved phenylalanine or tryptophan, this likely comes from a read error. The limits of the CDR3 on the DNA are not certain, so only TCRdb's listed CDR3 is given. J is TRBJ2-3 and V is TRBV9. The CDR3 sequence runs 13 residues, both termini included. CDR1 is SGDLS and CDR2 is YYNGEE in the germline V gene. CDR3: CASSVGSATQYFG.

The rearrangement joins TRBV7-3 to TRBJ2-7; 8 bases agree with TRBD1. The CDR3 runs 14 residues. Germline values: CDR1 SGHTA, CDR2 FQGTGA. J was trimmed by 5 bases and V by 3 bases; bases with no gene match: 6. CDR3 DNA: TGTGCCAGCAGCTTGACAGGGGACCGGAACGAGCAGTACTTC. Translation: CASSLTGDRNEQYF. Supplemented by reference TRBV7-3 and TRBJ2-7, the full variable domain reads GAGVSQTPSNKVTEKGKYVELRCDPISGHTALYWYRQSLGQGPEFLIYFQGTGAADDSGLPNDRFFAVRPEGSVSTLKIQRTERGDSAVYLCASSLTGDRNEQYFGPGTRLTVT.

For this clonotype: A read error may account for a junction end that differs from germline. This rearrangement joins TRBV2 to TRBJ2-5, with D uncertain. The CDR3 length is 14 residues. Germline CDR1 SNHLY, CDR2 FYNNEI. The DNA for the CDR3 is TGTGCCAGCAGTGAGTCGAATAGCCATCAGCCCCAGCACTTC. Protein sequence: CASSESNSHQPQHF.